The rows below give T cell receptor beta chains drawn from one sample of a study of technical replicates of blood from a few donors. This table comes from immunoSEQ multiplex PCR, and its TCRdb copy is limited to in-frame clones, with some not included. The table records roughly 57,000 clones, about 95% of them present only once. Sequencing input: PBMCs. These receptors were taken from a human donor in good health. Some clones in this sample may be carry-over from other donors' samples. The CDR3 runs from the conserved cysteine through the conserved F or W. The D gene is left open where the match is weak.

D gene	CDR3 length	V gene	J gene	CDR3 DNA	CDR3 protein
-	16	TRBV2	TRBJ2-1	TGTGCCAGCAGTGAAGCCCTAGCCCCCAGCCTTAATGAGCAGTTCTTC	CASSEALAPSLNEQFF
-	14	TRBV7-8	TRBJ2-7	TGTGCCAGCAGCTTACGGGGTTACTCCTACGAGCAGTACTTC	CASSLRGYSYEQYF
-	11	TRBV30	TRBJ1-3	TGTGCCTGGACTCCTGGAAACACCATATATTTT	CAWTPGNTIYF
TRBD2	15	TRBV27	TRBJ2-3	TGTGCCAGCAGTTTATCTGGGGGGGGGACAGATACGCAGTATTTT	CASSLSGGGTDTQYF
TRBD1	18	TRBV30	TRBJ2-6	TGTGCCTGGAGTGTCTTGAAAGGGGGCGGACCTGGGGCCAACGTCCTGACTTTC	CAWSVLKGGGPGANVLTF
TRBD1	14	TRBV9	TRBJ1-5	TGTGCCAGCAGCGCGGGACAGGCTCATCAGCCCCAGCATTTT	CASSAGQAHQPQHF
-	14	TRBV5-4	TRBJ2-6	TGTGCCAGCAGCCCTAGCTCTGGGGCCAACGTCCTGACTTTC	CASSPSSGANVLTF
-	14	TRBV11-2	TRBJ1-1	TGTGCCAGCAGCAACCTGGGGGGGAAGACTGAAGCTTTCTTT	CASSNLGGKTEAFF
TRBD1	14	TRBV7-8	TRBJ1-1	TGTGCCAGCAGCACCGACAGGGAGAACACTGAAGCTTTCTTT	CASSTDRENTEAFF
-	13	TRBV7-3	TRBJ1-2	TGTGCCAGCAGCTTCTCGTCTAACTATGGCTACACCTTC	CASSFSSNYGYTF
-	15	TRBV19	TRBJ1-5	TGTGCCAGTAGTATGGGGCCGTATAGCAATCAGCCCCAGCATTTT	CASSMGPYSNQPQHF
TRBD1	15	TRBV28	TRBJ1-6	TGTGCCAGCAGTTCCGCCGGGACAGGGAATTCACCCCTCCACTTT	CASSSAGTGNSPLHF
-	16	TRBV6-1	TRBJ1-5	TGTGCCAGCAGTGAAGGGAGAGGGGGTTATGGACAGCCCCAGCATTTT	CASSEGRGGYGQPQHF
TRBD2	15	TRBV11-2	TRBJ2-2	TGTGCCAGCAGCTCACTAGCGGGGGGTCCCGGGGAGCTGTTTTTT	CASSSLAGGPGELFF
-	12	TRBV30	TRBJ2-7	TGTGCCTGGAGTGTACTGACAGGAATCCAGTACTTC	CAWSVLTGIQYF
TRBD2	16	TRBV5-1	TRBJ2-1	TGCGCCAGCAGCTTGTTTGAAGCGGGAGCTTTTGGTGAGCAGTTCTTC	CASSLFEAGAFGEQFF
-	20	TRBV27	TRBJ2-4	TGTGCCAGCAGTTTACCCCCCCGGGCGGGATTGGAATTTGACAAAAACATTCAGTACTTC	CASSLPPRAGLEFDKNIQYF
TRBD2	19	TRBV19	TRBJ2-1	TGTGCCAGTAGTCCGACACCGGGACTAGCGGGAGGGTTCAAGAATGAGCAGTTCTTC	CASSPTPGLAGGFKNEQFF
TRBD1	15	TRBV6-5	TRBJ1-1	TGTGCCAGCACCAGAAAGGGGGCAGCGAACACTGAAGCTTTCTTT	CASTRKGAANTEAFF